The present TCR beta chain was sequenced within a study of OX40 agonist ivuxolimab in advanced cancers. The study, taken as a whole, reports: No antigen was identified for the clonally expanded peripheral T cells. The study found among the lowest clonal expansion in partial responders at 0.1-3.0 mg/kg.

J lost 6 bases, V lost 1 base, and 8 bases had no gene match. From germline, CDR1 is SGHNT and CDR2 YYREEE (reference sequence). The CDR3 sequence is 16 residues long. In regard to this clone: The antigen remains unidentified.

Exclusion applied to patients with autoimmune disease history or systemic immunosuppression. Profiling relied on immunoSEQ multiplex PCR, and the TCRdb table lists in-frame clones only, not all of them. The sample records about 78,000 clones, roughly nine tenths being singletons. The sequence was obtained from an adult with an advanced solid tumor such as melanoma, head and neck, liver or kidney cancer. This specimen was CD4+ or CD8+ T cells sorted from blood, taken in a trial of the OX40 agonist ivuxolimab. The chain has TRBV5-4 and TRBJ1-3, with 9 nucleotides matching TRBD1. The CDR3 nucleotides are TGTGCCAGCAGCTTGTTCTCGGGACAGGGAGAAAACACCATATATTTT. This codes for CASSLFSGQGENTIYF.